Listed below are T cell receptor beta chains from one sample, sequenced in a study of blood T cell repertoires in COVID-19. Here immunoSEQ multiplex PCR was the method, and the copy in TCRdb shows in-frame clones only, minus some. The sample lists roughly 330,000 clones, roughly 86% occurring once. The material sequenced was PBMCs or T cells enriched from blood (not recorded which). Receptors originate from a woman in her twenties or thirties who had recovered from COVID-19. CDR3s include the opening cysteine and the closing phenylalanine or tryptophan. A D gene is named only where the DNA matches it firmly. Clone size is stated in some rows and not others, as once, few, many or a class when expanded.

size: -
V: TRBV6-5
length: 13
J: TRBJ2-7
D: -
DNA: TGTGCCAGCCCCGGAGGAGACTCCTACGAGCAGTACTTC
CDR3: CASPGGDSYEQYF

size: -
V: TRBV2
length: 12
J: TRBJ1-2
D: -
DNA: TGTGCCAGCAGTGCGGGAGGGGGAGGCTACACCTTC
CDR3: CASSAGGGGYTF

size: few
V: TRBV5-8
length: 15
J: TRBJ2-3
D: TRBD2
DNA: TGTGCCAGCAGCCTTAGCGGGGGGGCTACAGATACGCAGTATTTT
CDR3: CASSLSGGATDTQYF

size: once
V: TRBV10-3
length: 15
J: TRBJ1-5
D: TRBD1
DNA: TGTGCCATCAGTGAGTACAGGGGTCGAGATCAGCCCCAGCATTTT
CDR3: CAISEYRGRDQPQHF

size: -
V: TRBV11-3
length: 14
J: TRBJ1-1
D: -
DNA: TGTGCCAGCAGCTTAGGTGGCACCGTCACTGAAGCTTTCTTT
CDR3: CASSLGGTVTEAFF

size: -
V: TRBV28
length: 16
J: TRBJ1-1
D: TRBD1
DNA: TGTGCCAGCAGTTTCATGGACAGGGTAGGCAACACTGAAGCTTTCTTT
CDR3: CASSFMDRVGNTEAFF

size: -
V: TRBV6-5
length: 14
J: TRBJ1-1
D: -
DNA: TGTGCCAGCAGTTACGAGGGTGAGGGCACTGAAGCTTTCTTT
CDR3: CASSYEGEGTEAFF

size: -
V: TRBV7-3
length: 15
J: TRBJ2-1
D: -
DNA: TGTGCCAGCAGCTGGACTGCTTCGACCTACAATGAGCAGTTCTTC
CDR3: CASSWTASTYNEQFF

size: -
V: TRBV4-3
length: 16
J: TRBJ2-3
D: TRBD2
DNA: TGCGCCAGCAGCCCCTTCGGTAGCGGGGTCACAGATACGCAGTATTTT
CDR3: CASSPFGSGVTDTQYF

size: -
V: TRBV7-9
length: 16
J: TRBJ1-6
D: -
DNA: TGTGCCAGCAGTCAATACAGGGAAGGGTATAATTCACCCCTCCACTTT
CDR3: CASSQYREGYNSPLHF

size: -
V: TRBV2
length: 14
J: TRBJ1-4
D: TRBD1
DNA: TGTGCCAGTCTGCCGGACAGGGGTAATGAAAAACTGTTTTTT
CDR3: CASLPDRGNEKLFF

size: -
V: TRBV7-9
length: 14
J: TRBJ2-7
D: -
DNA: TGTGCCAGCAGCTCCAGCGGTAGTTTATACGAGCAGTACTTC
CDR3: CASSSSGSLYEQYF

size: -
V: TRBV4-2
length: 15
J: TRBJ1-2
D: -
DNA: TGTGCCAGCAGCCCCGATTGGGGGGGCGCGTGGGGCTACACCTTC
CDR3: CASSPDWGGAWGYTF

size: -
V: TRBV4-1
length: 15
J: TRBJ2-7
D: TRBD1
DNA: TGCGCCAGCAGCCCCGGACAGGGAGGTTTCTACGAGCAGTACTTC
CDR3: CASSPGQGGFYEQYF

size: -
V: TRBV5-4
length: 14
J: TRBJ1-2
D: -
DNA: TGTGCCAGCAGACCTATTGGGACATCGCGTGGCTACACCTTC
CDR3: CASRPIGTSRGYTF

size: -
V: TRBV4-1
length: 15
J: TRBJ1-1
D: -
DNA: TGCGCCAGCAGCCAAGATCCGACAGATGTCACTGAAGCTTTCTTT
CDR3: CASSQDPTDVTEAFF

size: -
V: TRBV3-1/TRBV3-2
length: 15
J: TRBJ1-1
D: TRBD1
DNA: TGTGCCAGCAGCAAACCGGGACAGAGGAACACTGAAGCTTTCTTT
CDR3: CASSKPGQRNTEAFF

size: -
V: TRBV6-5
length: 15
J: TRBJ2-7
D: -
DNA: TGTGCCAGCAGCCAAGAGACAGTGAAATTCTACGAGCAGTACTTC
CDR3: CASSQETVKFYEQYF

size: -
V: TRBV28
length: 13
J: TRBJ2-7
D: -
DNA: TGTGCCAGCAGTGCCTCAGGCCCCTTCGAGCAGTACTTC
CDR3: CASSASGPFEQYF

size: once
V: TRBV5-6
length: 15
J: TRBJ2-3
D: -
DNA: TGTGCCAGCAGCTGGGGGGCGGGAGGCACAGATACGCAGTATTTT
CDR3: CASSWGAGGTDTQYF

size: -
V: TRBV4-2
length: 16
J: TRBJ1-4
D: -
DNA: TGTGCCAGCAGTACCGGGAGGGCCCCAACTAATGAAAAACTGTTTTTT
CDR3: CASSTGRAPTNEKLFF

size: few
V: TRBV4-2
length: 16
J: TRBJ1-5
D: -
DNA: TGTGCCAGCAGCCAAGGGACCCAGAGCTCGGGGCAGCCCCAGCATTTT
CDR3: CASSQGTQSSGQPQHF

size: -
V: TRBV30
length: 13
J: TRBJ1-2
D: TRBD1
DNA: TGTGCCTGGAGTCCGGGACAGGGGGCGGGCTACACCTTC
CDR3: CAWSPGQGAGYTF

size: -
V: TRBV7-2
length: 14
J: TRBJ1-2
D: -
DNA: TGTGCCAGCAGCTTCGGGTTCTCGGGCTATGGCTACACCTTC
CDR3: CASSFGFSGYGYTF

size: few
V: TRBV2
length: 14
J: TRBJ1-5
D: -
DNA: TGTGCCAGCAGCTGGACAAATAGCAATCAGCCCCAGCATTTT
CDR3: CASSWTNSNQPQHF

size: -
V: TRBV3-1/TRBV3-2
length: 17
J: TRBJ2-5
D: -
DNA: TGTGCCAGCAGCCCCGGTGATGTGGGGGGACTCCAAGAGACCCAGTACTTC
CDR3: CASSPGDVGGLQETQYF

size: -
V: TRBV7-9
length: 16
J: TRBJ1-3
D: -
DNA: TGTGCCAGCACCCCTCCGTCGGGTCCCGGTGGAAACACCATATATTTT
CDR3: CASTPPSGPGGNTIYF

size: -
V: TRBV5-6
length: 13
J: TRBJ1-5
D: -
DNA: TGTGCCAGCAGCTTAGCAGGATATCAGCCCCAGCATTTT
CDR3: CASSLAGYQPQHF

size: -
V: TRBV10-3
length: 14
J: TRBJ1-1
D: -
DNA: TGTGCCATCAGCGGTTCAGGGGTGGTCACTGAAGCTTTCTTT
CDR3: CAISGSGVVTEAFF

size: -
V: TRBV27
length: 14
J: TRBJ2-2
D: -
DNA: TGTGCCAGCAGTTCTATAGGGGGCACCGGGGAGCTGTTTTTT
CDR3: CASSSIGGTGELFF

size: once
V: TRBV12-3/TRBV12-4
length: 12
J: TRBJ1-1
D: TRBD1
DNA: TGTGCCAGCAGTTTCGGACAGGTTGAAGCTTTCTTT
CDR3: CASSFGQVEAFF

size: -
V: TRBV4-1
length: 13
J: TRBJ2-3
D: -
DNA: TGCGCCAGCAGCCAAGTGGGACTCGATACGCAGTATTTT
CDR3: CASSQVGLDTQYF

size: -
V: TRBV6-5
length: 15
J: TRBJ2-3
D: TRBD1
DNA: TGTGCCAGCAGTTCCCTCGGACAGGGCCCAGATACGCAGTATTTT
CDR3: CASSSLGQGPDTQYF

size: -
V: TRBV18
length: 14
J: TRBJ2-7
D: -
DNA: TGTGCCAGCTCACCACCTTCAGGGGGGTACGAGCAGTACTTC
CDR3: CASSPPSGGYEQYF

size: -
V: TRBV10-2
length: 18
J: TRBJ1-6
D: -
DNA: TGCGCCAGCAGTGAGCGGCGTCGCGGGGTATTATATAATTCACCCCTCCACTTT
CDR3: CASSERRRGVLYNSPLHF

size: -
V: TRBV2
length: 15
J: TRBJ1-5
D: -
DNA: TGTGCCAGCAGTCAGGACCCGGGAGGTATTCAGCCCCAGCATTTT
CDR3: CASSQDPGGIQPQHF

size: -
V: TRBV6-5
length: 13
J: TRBJ1-1
D: TRBD1
DNA: TGTGCCAGCAGGGGGACAGACTACACTGAAGCTTTCTTT
CDR3: CASRGTDYTEAFF

size: -
V: TRBV11-1
length: 14
J: TRBJ1-2
D: TRBD1
DNA: TGTGCCGGCCACTTGGGACAGACTAACTATGGCTACACCTTC
CDR3: CAGHLGQTNYGYTF

size: -
V: TRBV7-2
length: 16
J: TRBJ2-5
D: -
DNA: TGTGCCAGCAGCCCGCCAGGGAACCGGGCCCAAGAGACCCAGTACTTC
CDR3: CASSPPGNRAQETQYF